Listed below are T cell receptor beta chains from one sample, sequenced in a study of shared clonotypes between healthy human individuals. The data were produced by immunoSEQ multiplex PCR, yet TCRdb's version contains in-frame clones alone and is incomplete. The sample holds around 1,900,000 clones, around 95% seen once. The specimen sequenced was naive CD8+ T cells from PBMCs. These TCRs come from a man aged 18 to 30 in good health. Some clones in this sample may be carry-over from other donors' samples. The CDR3 runs from the conserved cysteine through the conserved F or W. The D gene is left open where the match is weak. A row's size may be missing; if present it is once, few, many or a size class.

abundance: .; j_gene: TRBJ2-1; v_gene: TRBV11-2; d_gene: .; CDR3nt: TGTGCCAGCAGCACCCCTCGAGGCACCGGTAGCTCCTACAATGAGCAGTTCTTC; CDR3aa: CASSTPRGTGSSYNEQFF
abundance: .; j_gene: TRBJ1-4; v_gene: TRBV28; d_gene: .; CDR3nt: TGTGCCAGGCCGACGTCGAAGCCGAGGGTGGATGAAAAACTGTTTTTT; CDR3aa: CARPTSKPRVDEKLFF
abundance: .; j_gene: TRBJ1-5; v_gene: TRBV5-6; d_gene: .; CDR3nt: TGTGCCAGCAGCCCATGGGGAGGCAGCAATCAGCCCCAGCATTTT; CDR3aa: CASSPWGGSNQPQHF
abundance: .; j_gene: TRBJ2-1; v_gene: TRBV9; d_gene: .; CDR3nt: TGTGCCAGCAGCGTCGGAGTCCTAGCGAGGAATGAGCAGTTCTTC; CDR3aa: CASSVGVLARNEQFF
abundance: .; j_gene: TRBJ2-3; v_gene: TRBV7-9; d_gene: .; CDR3nt: TGTGCCAGCAGCTTAGCGGGATCTAGCACAGATACGCAGTATTTT; CDR3aa: CASSLAGSSTDTQYF
abundance: .; j_gene: TRBJ2-3; v_gene: TRBV14; d_gene: .; CDR3nt: TGTGCCAGCAGCCACACCGGGCGCCCTGCATATACGCAGTATTTT; CDR3aa: CASSHTGRPAYTQYF
abundance: .; j_gene: TRBJ1-6; v_gene: TRBV7-9; d_gene: TRBD1; CDR3nt: TGTGCCAGCAGCTCGAAGGGACAGCAGCATAATTCACCCCTCCACTTT; CDR3aa: CASSSKGQQHNSPLHF
abundance: .; j_gene: TRBJ1-4; v_gene: TRBV28; d_gene: .; CDR3nt: TGTGCCACCTCTCGGGTCGTTAGTGAAAAACTGTTTTTT; CDR3aa: CATSRVVSEKLFF
abundance: .; j_gene: TRBJ2-4; v_gene: TRBV19; d_gene: .; CDR3nt: TGTGCCAGTAGCTCCGGGACCTCAGGCGACATTCAGTACTTC; CDR3aa: CASSSGTSGDIQYF
abundance: .; j_gene: TRBJ2-1; v_gene: TRBV6-1; d_gene: .; CDR3nt: TGTGCCAGCAGTGGGGGACCTCTCCCCGACAATGAGCAGTTCTTC; CDR3aa: CASSGGPLPDNEQFF
abundance: .; j_gene: TRBJ1-2; v_gene: TRBV5-8; d_gene: .; CDR3nt: TGTGCCAGCAGCTTCGTCGCCACATCCCCCAACTATGGCTACACCTTC; CDR3aa: CASSFVATSPNYGYTF
abundance: .; j_gene: TRBJ1-1; v_gene: TRBV6-6; d_gene: TRBD1; CDR3nt: TGTGCCAGCAGTTACATAACAGGGGTTGACACTGAAGCTTTCTTT; CDR3aa: CASSYITGVDTEAFF
abundance: .; j_gene: TRBJ2-5; v_gene: TRBV2; d_gene: .; CDR3nt: TGTGCCAGCAGTGAAGTAGGGCCAACACAAGAGACCCAGTACTTC; CDR3aa: CASSEVGPTQETQYF
abundance: .; j_gene: TRBJ2-5; v_gene: TRBV11-3; d_gene: .; CDR3nt: TGTGCCAGCAGCTTAGTGGGGCAAGAGACCCAGTACTTC; CDR3aa: CASSLVGQETQYF
abundance: .; j_gene: TRBJ2-7; v_gene: TRBV19; d_gene: .; CDR3nt: TGTGCCACGCGGTCGAGAGAGGCCGGTCACGAGCAGTACTTC; CDR3aa: CATRSREAGHEQYF
abundance: .; j_gene: TRBJ2-3; v_gene: TRBV6-5; d_gene: .; CDR3nt: TGTGCCAGCAGGACGGACAGCACAGATACGCAGTATTTT; CDR3aa: CASRTDSTDTQYF
abundance: .; j_gene: TRBJ2-1; v_gene: TRBV7-9; d_gene: .; CDR3nt: TGTGCCAGCAGCTCCCCCGCCGGTGTTAGGATCAATGAGCAGTTCTTC; CDR3aa: CASSSPAGVRINEQFF
abundance: few; j_gene: TRBJ2-1; v_gene: TRBV11-2; d_gene: .; CDR3nt: TGTGCCAGCAGCTTAGGGCTAGCGCTATACAATGAGCAGTTCTTC; CDR3aa: CASSLGLALYNEQFF
abundance: .; j_gene: TRBJ2-5; v_gene: TRBV7-8; d_gene: .; CDR3nt: TGTGCCAGCAGCTCGCAAGAGACCCAGTACTTC; CDR3aa: CASSSQETQYF
abundance: .; j_gene: TRBJ1-2; v_gene: TRBV5-4; d_gene: .; CDR3nt: TGTGCCAGCATCTCCGGGACTTCCGAGGATTACTATGGCTACACCTTC; CDR3aa: CASISGTSEDYYGYTF
abundance: .; j_gene: TRBJ1-2; v_gene: TRBV7-8; d_gene: .; CDR3nt: TGTGCCAGCAGCTTAGGCGGGGCGGGTGGCTACACCTTC; CDR3aa: CASSLGGAGGYTF
abundance: .; j_gene: TRBJ2-1; v_gene: TRBV6-1; d_gene: TRBD2; CDR3nt: TGTGCCAGCAGTGAAGCGCCACTAGCGGGAATCTACAATGAGCAGTTCTTC; CDR3aa: CASSEAPLAGIYNEQFF
abundance: .; j_gene: TRBJ2-3; v_gene: TRBV29-1; d_gene: TRBD2; CDR3nt: TGCAGCGTTGAGAAGTCTAGCGGGAGCCAAAGCACAGATACGCAGTATTTT; CDR3aa: CSVEKSSGSQSTDTQYF
abundance: .; j_gene: TRBJ2-1; v_gene: TRBV4-2; d_gene: TRBD2; CDR3nt: TGTGCCAGCAGCCAGTTTAGCGGGGGATTCTACAATGAGCAGTTCTTC; CDR3aa: CASSQFSGGFYNEQFF
abundance: .; j_gene: TRBJ2-1; v_gene: TRBV10-3; d_gene: TRBD1; CDR3nt: TGTGCCACCAAGGGGGCGGATGAGCAGTTCTTC; CDR3aa: CATKGADEQFF
abundance: .; j_gene: TRBJ2-7; v_gene: TRBV9; d_gene: .; CDR3nt: TGTGCCAGCAGCGCCGGCGGGTTATCCTACGAGCAGTACTTC; CDR3aa: CASSAGGLSYEQYF
abundance: .; j_gene: TRBJ2-7; v_gene: TRBV7-9; d_gene: .; CDR3nt: TGTGCCAGCAGCCCCCCCACCCTGGGTCCTTACGAGCAGTACTTC; CDR3aa: CASSPPTLGPYEQYF
abundance: .; j_gene: TRBJ2-5; v_gene: TRBV5-6; d_gene: .; CDR3nt: TGTGCCAGCAGCTTGGACCCGCGGACCCAGTACTTC; CDR3aa: CASSLDPRTQYF
abundance: .; j_gene: TRBJ2-1; v_gene: TRBV27; d_gene: TRBD2; CDR3nt: TGTGCCAGCAAAATCGGGGATCCGGGACTAGTGGGGGAGCAGTTCTTC; CDR3aa: CASKIGDPGLVGEQFF
abundance: .; j_gene: TRBJ2-2; v_gene: TRBV7-9; d_gene: .; CDR3nt: TGTGCCAGCAGCCCAATAAACACCGGGGAGCTGTTTTTT; CDR3aa: CASSPINTGELFF
abundance: .; j_gene: TRBJ2-7; v_gene: TRBV9; d_gene: .; CDR3nt: TGTGCCAGCAGCCCCCCCCAGAGGGTTCACGAGCAGTACTTC; CDR3aa: CASSPPQRVHEQYF
abundance: .; j_gene: TRBJ1-1; v_gene: TRBV7-9; d_gene: .; CDR3nt: TGTGCCAGCAGCTTTTCCTTAGACAATTCTGAAGCTTTCTTT; CDR3aa: CASSFSLDNSEAFF
abundance: .; j_gene: TRBJ2-1; v_gene: TRBV27; d_gene: TRBD1; CDR3nt: TGTGCCAGCAGTTTGTACAGGGGTACCTACAATGAGCAGTTCTTC; CDR3aa: CASSLYRGTYNEQFF
abundance: .; j_gene: TRBJ1-2; v_gene: TRBV2; d_gene: .; CDR3nt: TGTGCCAGCTTTAGCTCGGGGTCCGGCGGCTACACCTTC; CDR3aa: CASFSSGSGGYTF
abundance: .; j_gene: TRBJ1-1; v_gene: TRBV29-1; d_gene: .; CDR3nt: TGCAGCGTTGATTGGCGGAACACTGAAGCTTTCTTT; CDR3aa: CSVDWRNTEAFF
abundance: .; j_gene: TRBJ2-7; v_gene: TRBV6-1; d_gene: .; CDR3nt: TGTGCCAGCAAGACAGAAGACTCCTACGAGCAGTACTTC; CDR3aa: CASKTEDSYEQYF
abundance: .; j_gene: TRBJ2-7; v_gene: TRBV29-1; d_gene: .; CDR3nt: TGCAGCGTGGGTGGGGGGCAGTACAACGAGCAGTACTTC; CDR3aa: CSVGGGQYNEQYF
abundance: .; j_gene: TRBJ2-7; v_gene: TRBV7-2; d_gene: TRBD1; CDR3nt: TGTGCCAGCAGCTCTAGACAGGGGTCCTACGAGCAGTACTTC; CDR3aa: CASSSRQGSYEQYF
abundance: .; j_gene: TRBJ1-4; v_gene: TRBV2; d_gene: .; CDR3nt: TGTGCCAGCCGCTGGATGTGGGGCGCGGATGAAAAACTGTTTTTT; CDR3aa: CASRWMWGADEKLFF
abundance: .; j_gene: TRBJ1-1; v_gene: TRBV11-2; d_gene: TRBD1; CDR3nt: TGTGCCAGCAGCAGGTCGAACAGGGGTGAAGCTTTCTTT; CDR3aa: CASSRSNRGEAFF